A single sample is the source of the 20 T cell receptor beta chains below, sequenced in a study of technical replicates of blood from a handful of donors (dated 2017 in TCRdb). The library relied on the immunoSEQ multiplex PCR assay. As stored in TCRdb, this immuneACCESS dataset retains in-frame rearrangements with V and J assigned. A fraction of the clones does not appear; measured against another copy, unresolved V genes explain less than half of the discrepancy, and the remainder lacks a known reason. Within this sample are roughly 79,000 clones, with 96% of them counted one time only. 0.3% to 0.4% of the sample comes from the top ten. The sample comprised T cells isolated from PBMCs. All receptors derive from a human donor in good health.

The V call is TRBV4-1, the J call TRBJ2-3; 16 bases match TRBD2. Trimming cost V 0 bases and J 5 bases; bases outside gene matches: 8. Germline V lookup: CDR1 MGHRA, CDR2 YSYEKL. This CDR3 contains 19 residues. This chain's CDR3 is CASSQEPGLAGGREDTQYF. The CDR3 nucleotides are TGCGCCAGCAGCCAAGAACCGGGACTAGCGGGAGGGCGGGAAGATACGCAGTATTTT.

The chain has TRBV2 and TRBJ2-7; possible D gene TRBD1, 5 bases. The CDR3 runs 13 residues. Trimming removed 3 bases from V and 2 bases from J, with 8 bases in between. The germline V gene encodes CDR1 SNHLY and CDR2 FYNNEI. CDR3 coding DNA: TGTGCCAGCAGTGAGGGCAGGGCCTACGAGCAGTACTTC. Translating it yields CASSEGRAYEQYF.

This chain connects TRBV4-2 to TRBJ1-5; 7 bases are a match to TRBD1. V shed 0 bases, J shed 2 bases, and the junction held 4 bases outside the gene matches. Germline values: CDR1 LGHNA, CDR2 YNFKEQ. This CDR3 has 16 residues. CDR3 sequence (DNA): TGTGCCAGCAGCCAAGACTCCCAGGGGGGCAATCAGCCCCAGCATTTT. Encoded protein: CASSQDSQGGNQPQHF.

The chain uses TRBV2 and TRBJ2-1; TRBD2 is a possible D gene (6 bases). This CDR3 contains 17 residues. V dropped 0 bases and J dropped 0 bases, with 12 bases sitting between them. Germline V gene sequence: CDR1 SNHLY, CDR2 FYNNEI. CDR3 in DNA: TGTGCCAGCAGTGAAGCTCGGAGCGGGTTCTCCTACAATGAGCAGTTCTTC. It codes for CASSEARSGFSYNEQFF.

The chain carries TRBV13 and TRBJ1-5; TRBD1 matches 7 bases. CDR1 is PRHDT and CDR2 is FYEKMQ in the germline V gene (reference sequence). Losses at the gene ends were 6 bases for V and 6 bases for J; bases not matched to a gene: 8. This CDR3 is built from 14 residues. CDR3 loop: CASRGQKSFQPQHF. CDR3 nucleotides: TGTGCCAGCAGGGGACAGAAAAGTTTTCAGCCCCAGCATTTT.

Only one count was recorded for this clone. The V and J genes are TRBV19 and TRBJ2-6; 7 nucleotides line up with TRBD1. After removal of 4 bases from V and 3 bases from J, the junction contained 18 bases not matched to a gene. Germline V gene lookup returns CDR1 LNHDA and CDR2 SQIVND (reference sequence). This CDR3 is 20 amino acids long. CDR3 loop: CASSTPRDSRYGYGANVLTF. CDR3 DNA sequence: TGTGCCAGTAGTACTCCTAGGGACAGCCGGTATGGGTATGGGGCCAACGTCCTGACTTTC.

The chain employs TRBV6-5 and TRBJ2-7, with a tentative D call TRBD1 (6 bases). There are 14 residues in the CDR3. CDR1 MNHEY and CDR2 SVGAGI come from the germline V gene. The V and J ends lost 2 bases and 3 bases respectively, with 11 bases between them. CDR3 protein: CASSYPHRDYEQYF. CDR3 coding DNA: TGTGCCAGCAGTTACCCTCACAGGGACTACGAGCAGTACTTC.

The chain joins TRBV5-1 to TRBJ1-2, with 9 positions matching TRBD1. V lost 0 bases, J lost 3 bases, and 12 bases stayed unmatched. CDR3 length equals 18 residues. CDR1 SGHRS and CDR2 YFSETQ come from the germline V gene. The CDR3 loop is CASSLDPGTGKRDYGYTF. CDR3 nucleotide sequence: TGCGCCAGCAGCTTGGATCCCGGGACAGGGAAGAGGGACTATGGCTACACCTTC.

The rearrangement joins TRBV10-2 to TRBJ2-1; the match to TRBD1 covers 7 bases. CDR1 and CDR2 (germline): WSHSY, SAAADI. This CDR3 spans 20 amino acids. J lost 2 bases, V lost 3 bases, and 19 bases had no gene match. In DNA form, the CDR3 reads TGCGCCAGCAGTGATCTGACAGGGATCCGATTACTCCTGGCCTACAATGAGCAGTTCTTC. Amino acid sequence: CASSDLTGIRLLLAYNEQFF.

The V gene is TRBV4-2, the J gene TRBJ2-7; TRBD2 agrees at 11 bases. The CDR3 extends over 16 amino acids. With 0 bases clipped from V and 2 bases from J, the junction kept 3 bases outside the gene matches. Per the germline V gene, CDR1 is LGHNA and CDR2 is YNFKEQ. CDR3 loop: CASSQEVGLAAYEQYF. DNA of the CDR3: TGTGCCAGCAGCCAAGAGGTGGGACTAGCGGCCTACGAGCAGTACTTC.

The V gene is TRBV7-3, the J gene TRBJ1-2, with 9 bases identical to TRBD1. J was trimmed by 11 bases and V by 4 bases; bases with no gene match: 17. The CDR3 spans 16 residues. CDR1 is SGHTA and CDR2 is FQGTGA in the germline V gene. The CDR3: CASSSEITGQGNRYTF. CDR3 nucleotide sequence: TGTGCCAGCAGCTCAGAGATAACGGGACAGGGCAATCGTTACACCTTC.

The chain recombines TRBV21-1 with TRBJ2-3; TRBD2, the table's D call, lacks a check against the DNA. TRBV21-1 is tagged as a pseudogene. This CDR3 has 16 amino acids. CDR3 region: CASRLAASGLTDTQYF. For the CDR3, the DNA is TGTGCCAGTCGGCTAGCCGCTAGCGGACTCACAGATACGCAGTATTTT.

The chain couples TRBV7-2 to TRBJ2-1; 9 bases agree with TRBD1. V gave up 5 bases and J gave up 10 bases; unmatched junction bases: 15. Looked up from germline, CDR1 is SGHTA and CDR2 is FQGNSA. The CDR3 sequence is 16 residues long. CDR3 coding DNA: TGTGCCAGCAGCCTGCCCCCGGGACAGGGATACGGCGAGCAGTTCTTC. Encoded protein: CASSLPPGQGYGEQFF.

V gene TRBV11-2 combines with J gene TRBJ2-5, with D unresolved. CDR3 size: 13 residues. The germline CDR1 and CDR2 sequences are SGHAT and FQNNGV. Trimming shortened V by 2 bases and J by 4 bases, and 8 bases separated the two germline ends. The DNA for the CDR3 is TGTGCCAGCAGCTTATACAGCCGAGAGACCCAGTACTTC. Translated, it gives CASSLYSRETQYF.

The chain joins TRBV27 to TRBJ1-1; a weak D match, TRBD1 (6 bases). The CDR3 totals 16 residues. Trimming stripped 3 bases from V and 1 base from J, with 15 bases between. Germline V CDR1 and CDR2: MNHEY, SMNVEV (reference sequence). The CDR3 nucleotides are TGTGCCAGCAGTTTGGGGTACGGGACAAAGAACACTGAAGCTTTCTTT. Protein sequence: CASSLGYGTKNTEAFF.

The chain uses TRBV7-2 and TRBJ1-2; 9 bases align to TRBD1. The CDR3 loop spans 16 amino acids. Germline CDR1 is SGHTA and CDR2 is FQGNSA. Trimming took 2 bases from V and 6 from J; bases not matched to a gene: 10. CDR3 region: CASSLRQAGDRDGYTF. CDR3 bases: TGTGCCAGCAGCTTAAGGCAGGCGGGGGACAGGGATGGCTACACCTTC.

The V and J genes are TRBV7-8 and TRBJ1-5, with D possibly being TRBD1 (5 bases). The CDR3 is 16 amino acids. CDR1 SGHVS and CDR2 FQNEAQ come from the germline V gene. Trimming stripped 1 base from V and 7 bases from J, with 17 bases between. The CDR3 loop is CASSLEGGDKRQPQHF. The CDR3 DNA reads TGTGCCAGCAGCTTAGAGGGAGGGGATAAACGACAGCCCCAGCATTTT.

In regard to this clone: At one end the junction does not follow the germline gene, possibly because of a read error. The genes are TRBV5-6 and TRBJ1-1, with D possibly TRBD1 on 6 matching bases. The CDR3 sequence is 13 residues long. CDR1 is SGHDT and CDR2 is YYEEEE in the germline V gene. Here the CDR3 reads CASSRGGDTEAFF. The CDR3 DNA sequence: TGTGCCAGCAGCCGGGGAGGGGACACCGAAGCTTTCTTT.

The rearrangement links TRBV19 to TRBJ2-1, with 11 nucleotides matching TRBD2. V lost 6 bases to trimming and J lost 8 bases; unmatched junction nucleotides: 9. The CDR3 contains 15 residues. Germline V gene data show CDR1 as LNHDA and CDR2 as SQIVND (reference sequence). This chain's CDR3 is CASRPLAGGRDEQFF. As DNA, the CDR3 is TGTGCCAGTAGGCCCTTAGCGGGAGGGAGGGATGAGCAGTTCTTC.

The V gene is TRBV7-2, the J gene TRBJ1-1, with D unresolved. Germline V gene lookup returns CDR1 SGHTA and CDR2 FQGNSA. V dropped 1 base and J dropped 6 bases, with 6 bases sitting between them. The CDR3 runs to 12 residues. In DNA form, the CDR3 reads TGTGCCAGCAGCTTAGGGTCAGCTGAAGCTTTCTTT. Protein product: CASSLGSAEAFF.